These 31 T cell receptor beta chains came from one sample sequenced in a study of cytomegalovirus exposure and HLA in healthy donors. Vbeta (60) and Jbeta (13) primers were used in the PCR. Data came from immunoSEQ multiplex PCR; TCRdb stores just in-frame clones and leaves some out. The table includes 120,000 to 150,000 clones, 70% to 85% detected once. The sequencing sample was made of PBMCs. Source of these receptors: a woman in her forties or fifties in good health and CMV-seropositive.

This clone was seen a handful of times. The chain employs TRBV6-1 and TRBJ2-7; 10 bases fit TRBD1. The CDR3 totals 16 residues. CDR1 is MNHNS and CDR2 is SASEGT in the germline V gene. The J segment lost 7 bases and the V segment lost 0 bases, leaving 9 bases of the junction unmatched. In DNA, the CDR3 is TGTGCCAGCAGTGAAGCTCTAGGGACAGGGGTGAGAGAGCAGTACTTC. Amino acids: CASSEALGTGVREQYF.

V usage is TRBV4-3 and J usage is TRBJ2-3; TRBD1 aligns across 10 bases. Trimming at V came to 0 bases and at J to 3 bases, leaving 6 bases not matched to a gene. The CDR3 spans 17 residues. Germline-derived CDR1 and CDR2 are LGHNA and YSLEER. CDR3 coding DNA: TGCGCCAGCAGCCAAGACGGTTGGACAGGGGGGACAGATACGCAGTATTTT. Its protein is CASSQDGWTGGTDTQYF.

This clone appeared a few times. The chain couples TRBV29-1 to TRBJ2-5; TRBD2 matches 7 bases. This CDR3 contains 13 residues. Germline CDR1 reads SQVTM; CDR2 reads ANQGSEA. V dropped 8 bases and J dropped 4; count of bases not matched to a gene: 10. In DNA, the CDR3 is TGCAGCTTCGGGTCCCCGGGGGGAGAGACCCAGTACTTC. It encodes CSFGSPGGETQYF.

The rearrangement joins TRBV4-2 to TRBJ1-2; D is perhaps TRBD1 (5 bases). Germline values: CDR1 LGHNA, CDR2 YNFKEQ. V lost 0 bases to trimming and J lost 7 bases, with 15 bases between them. The CDR3 consists of 15 residues. The DNA of the CDR3 is TGTGCCAGCAGCCAAGACTGGCAGGGCGGTGGTGGCTACACCTTC. Its translation: CASSQDWQGGGGYTF.

The chain links TRBV27 to TRBJ2-1; D is possibly TRBD1 (6 bases). The length of the CDR3 is 14 residues. The V gene's germline CDR1 is MNHEY and CDR2 SMNVEV (reference sequence). Trimming took 9 bases from V and 0 from J, leaving 12 bases between them. This chain's CDR3 is CASTTGNSYNEQFF. The CDR3 DNA reads TGTGCCAGTACAACAGGGAACTCCTACAATGAGCAGTTCTTC.

This clone is a singleton in its sample. The chain recombines TRBV19 with TRBJ2-7; D is possibly TRBD1 (5 bases). Germline CDR1 is LNHDA and CDR2 is SQIVND (reference sequence). The CDR3 spans 15 residues. V lost 4 bases and J 1 base, leaving 14 bases between the germline ends. For the CDR3, the DNA is TGTGCCAGTAGTACTCCTAGGACAAGGTCCTACGAGCAGTACTTC. This translates into CASSTPRTRSYEQYF.

The chain combines TRBV4-1 with TRBJ1-2, with unresolved D. This CDR3 spans 13 amino acids. V was clipped by 0 bases and J by 6 bases, with 8 bases between them. Germline V gene sequence: CDR1 MGHRA, CDR2 YSYEKL. CDR3 region: CASSQDRIHGYTF. In DNA, the CDR3 is TGCGCCAGCAGCCAAGACAGAATTCATGGCTACACCTTC.

V and J are TRBV28 and TRBJ1-2, with 8 bases lining up with TRBD1. The CDR3 covers 15 residues. Germline lookup yields CDR1 MDHEN and CDR2 SYDVKM. J was trimmed by 0 bases and V by 6 bases; bases with no gene match: 6. The CDR3 loop is CASRFQGASNYGYTF. DNA for the CDR3: TGTGCCAGCAGATTCCAGGGGGCCTCTAACTATGGCTACACCTTC.

This clone was recorded only once. One junction end disagrees with the germline gene, perhaps due to a read error. The chain uses TRBV7-7 and TRBJ1-5, with unresolved D. Germline V gene lookup returns CDR1 SSHAT and CDR2 FNYEAQ (reference sequence). This CDR3 contains 14 residues. CDR3 DNA sequence: TGTGCTAGCAGCTTTCGAGATAGCAATCAGCCCCAGCATTTT. This gives the protein CASSFRDSNQPQHF.

This chain links TRBV15 with TRBJ1-3, with 7 positions matching TRBD1. Germline CDR1 reads LNHNV; CDR2 reads YYDKDF (reference sequence). The CDR3 length is 17 residues. J gave up 2 bases and V 2 bases, and 9 bases lay outside the gene matches. CDR3 protein: CATSRSTTGVAGNTIYF. The CDR3 nucleotides are TGTGCCACCAGCAGATCAACAACAGGGGTGGCTGGAAACACCATATATTTT.

The V and J genes are TRBV2 and TRBJ2-3; 9 bases agree with TRBD2. The CDR3 is made up of 20 amino acids. The germline V gene has CDR1 SNHLY and CDR2 FYNNEI. The V segment lost 2 bases and the J segment 1 base; nucleotides outside the gene matches: 16. CDR3 bases: TGTGCCAGCAGTGAACGCGGGGGGGCGGTATTATCGGTGGGCACAGATACGCAGTATTTT. Translating it yields CASSERGGAVLSVGTDTQYF.

The rearrangement joins TRBV7-2 to TRBJ1-3; 7 positions agree with TRBD1. The germline V gene has CDR1 SGHTA and CDR2 FQGNSA. CDR3 length: 14 amino acids. V was pared by 3 bases and J by 4 bases, with 3 bases of the junction left unmatched. The CDR3 nucleotides read TGTGCCAGCAGCTTGACAGGGATAGGAAACACCATATATTTT. Translation: CASSLTGIGNTIYF.

The V call is TRBV29-1, the J call TRBJ1-2, with no clear D. From germline, CDR1 is SQVTM and CDR2 ANQGSEA. With 7 bases removed from V and 3 bases from J, the gap between germline ends came to 21 bases. The CDR3 contains 15 residues. CDR3 DNA sequence: TGCAGCGCCATTTTTAGCCTCGAAGGCGACTATGGCTACACCTTC. Translation gives CSAIFSLEGDYGYTF.

This chain joins TRBV4-2 and TRBJ2-3, with unresolved D. Germline V CDR1 and CDR2: LGHNA, YNFKEQ. The V gene lost 1 base and the J gene lost 3 bases, with 14 bases spanning the gap. CDR3 length: 16 amino acids. The chain's CDR3 is CASSQGGTIRTDTQYF. The CDR3 nucleotides are TGTGCCAGCAGCCAAGGAGGCACTATTCGGACAGATACGCAGTATTTT.

V and J are TRBV4-2 and TRBJ2-5; TRBD1 might be the D (6 bases). Germline values: CDR1 LGHNA, CDR2 YNFKEQ. CDR3 length: 14 amino acids. The V end was cut by 1 base, the J end by 4 bases, with 10 bases between. The CDR3 DNA reads TGTGCCAGCAGCCAAGCGCCAGGGGTAGAGACCCAGTACTTC. It encodes CASSQAPGVETQYF.

This clone was observed a single time. The V call is TRBV28, the J call TRBJ2-7, with TRBD2 matching over 12 bases. The length of the CDR3 is 15 residues. The V and J ends lost 8 bases and 1 base, in that order; junction bases with no gene match: 6. Germline assignment: CDR1 MDHEN and CDR2 SYDVKM. CDR3 bases: TGTGCCAGCCTACTAGCGGGGGGCCCATCCTACGAGCAGTACTTC. Residues: CASLLAGGPSYEQYF.

The rearrangement links TRBV7-2 to TRBJ1-4; 7 positions match TRBD1. V lost 2 bases, J lost 8 bases, and 20 bases stayed unmatched. Germline V gives CDR1 SGHTA, CDR2 FQGNSA. The CDR3 has 19 amino acids. The CDR3 here is CTSSLRDYGRQGGGEKLFF. In DNA, the CDR3 is TGTACCAGCAGCTTAAGGGATTACGGGCGACAGGGTGGAGGAGAAAAACTGTTTTTT.

V and J are TRBV11-3 and TRBJ2-5; 11 nucleotides line up with TRBD2. The V and J ends lost 5 bases and 5 bases, in that order; junction bases with no gene match: 7. Germline loops: CDR1 SGHNT, CDR2 YENEEA. The CDR3 totals 15 residues. The CDR3 sequence: CASSRLAGPRETQYF. CDR3 coding DNA: TGTGCCAGCAGCCGACTAGCGGGGCCGAGGGAGACCCAGTACTTC.

This clone has just a few counts. The CDR3 reads CASSRVGVSYNSPLHF. The DNA of the CDR3 is TGTGCCAGCAGTCGGGTCGGGGTCTCCTATAATTCACCCCTCCACTTT. V is TRBV28 and J is TRBJ1-6; no clear D gene. The length of the CDR3 is 16 residues. Germline CDR1 MDHEN, CDR2 SYDVKM. The V end was cut by 5 bases, the J end by 0 bases, with 11 bases between.

The chain has TRBV6-5 and TRBJ1-1; D may be TRBD1 (6 bases). Germline V lookup: CDR1 MNHEY, CDR2 SVGAGI. The V and J ends lost 6 bases and 7 bases respectively, with 18 bases between them. The CDR3 extends over 14 amino acids. CDR3 in DNA: TGTGCCAGCAGCAAATCATTACAGGGAATTGAAGCTTTCTTT. It yields the protein CASSKSLQGIEAFF.

V is TRBV5-6 and J is TRBJ1-2; D remains unclear. Trimming removed 1 base at V and 8 bases at J, with 9 bases between. The V gene's germline CDR1 is SGHDT and CDR2 YYEEEE. The CDR3 covers 12 residues. The CDR3 coding sequence is TGTGCCAGCAGCTTGACAGTACGCGGCTACACCTTC. It translates to CASSLTVRGYTF. The full variable domain, rest sourced from reference TRBV5-6 and TRBJ1-2, is DAGVTQSPTHLIKTRGQQVTLRCSPKSGHDTVSWYQQALGQGPQFIFQYYEEEERQRGNFPDRFSGHQFPNYSSELNVNALLLGDSALYLCASSLTVRGYTFGSGTRLTVV.

V is TRBV18 and J is TRBJ2-2; the match to TRBD2 covers 14 bases. After removal of 6 bases from V and 0 bases from J, the junction contained 9 bases not matched to a gene. Germline-derived CDR1 and CDR2 are KGHSH and LQKENI. CDR3 length: 19 amino acids. The CDR3 coding sequence is TGTGCCAGCTCGCGACGGACTAGCGGGGGGATAACGAACACCGGGGAGCTGTTTTTT. It codes for CASSRRTSGGITNTGELFF.

The chain uses TRBV7-2 and TRBJ2-5, with 7 bases fitting TRBD2. The CDR3 extends over 15 amino acids. The J segment lost 0 bases and the V segment lost 1 base, leaving 2 bases of the junction unmatched. From germline, CDR1 is SGHTA and CDR2 FQGNSA. Here the CDR3 reads CASSLGGTNQETQYF. In DNA form, the CDR3 reads TGTGCCAGCAGCTTAGGCGGGACTAACCAAGAGACCCAGTACTTC.

Comment on this clone: This CDR3 is missing its conserved last phenylalanine or tryptophan, likely due to a read error. The limits of the CDR3 on the DNA are not certain, so only TCRdb's listed CDR3 is given. The chain combines TRBV28 with TRBJ1-1; the table's D call TRBD1 went unverified against the DNA. CDR1 is MDHEN, CDR2 SYDVKM, per germline. The CDR3 is 17 amino acids long, termini counted. The CDR3 reads CASSLRTGRLRALKLSL.

J is TRBJ1-1 and V is TRBV9; 9 nucleotides align to TRBD1. Germline V lookup: CDR1 SGDLS, CDR2 YYNGEE. Trimming at V came to 3 bases and at J to 0 bases, leaving 3 bases not matched to a gene. The CDR3 runs 15 residues. The DNA for the CDR3 is TGTGCCAGCAGCGCCAGGACAGGGGTGAACACTGAAGCTTTCTTT. Translating it yields CASSARTGVNTEAFF. Full variable domain (remainder filled in from reference TRBV9 and TRBJ1-1): DSGVTQTPKHLITATGQRVTLRCSPRSGDLSVYWYQQSLDQGLQFLIQYYNGEERAKGNILERFSAQQFPDLHSELNLSSLELGDSALYFCASSARTGVNTEAFFGQGTRLTVV.

As for this clone: The same CDR3 arises from other DNA sequences in this sample as well. The rearrangement uses TRBV6-5 and TRBJ1-2, with unresolved D. Germline values: CDR1 MNHEY, CDR2 SVGAGI. Trimming cost V 5 bases and J 2 bases, with 6 bases left between them. CDR3 size: 12 residues. CDR3 amino acids: CASSPSNYGYTF. CDR3 DNA sequence: TGTGCCAGCAGTCCCTCCAACTATGGCTACACCTTC.

The chain has TRBV19 and TRBJ1-2; D is possibly TRBD1 (6 bases). Per the germline V gene, CDR1 is LNHDA and CDR2 is SQIVND (reference sequence). CDR3 length: 15 amino acids. V was clipped by 5 bases and J by 4 bases, with 17 bases between them. DNA of the CDR3: TGTGCCAGTAGTCCAGACCTTGGACAGCCCTATGGCTACACCTTC. It translates to CASSPDLGQPYGYTF. The whole variable domain, remainder taken from reference TRBV19 and TRBJ1-2, is DGGITQSPKYLFRKEGQNVTLSCEQNLNHDAMYWYRQDPGQGLRLIYYSQIVNDFQKGDIAEGYSVSREKKESFPLTVTSAQKNPTAFYLCASSPDLGQPYGYTFGSGTRLTVV.

The rearrangement links TRBV9 to TRBJ1-5, with 8 bases lining up with TRBD1. Germline CDR1 is SGDLS and CDR2 is YYNGEE. The trim removed 4 bases at V and 0 bases at J, leaving 6 bases unmatched. The CDR3 has 16 amino acids. The CDR3 DNA is TGTGCCAGCAGCCCCAGCGACAGGGGTAGCAATCAGCCCCAGCATTTT. Its translation: CASSPSDRGSNQPQHF.

This clone was observed a single time. J is TRBJ1-1 and V is TRBV30; a weak D match, TRBD1 (6 bases). The CDR3 has 13 amino acids. Trimming removed 0 bases from V and 3 bases from J, with 8 bases in between. Germline V gene data show CDR1 as GTSNPN and CDR2 as SVGIG (reference sequence). CDR3 sequence (DNA): TGTGCCTGGAGTGTACAGGGTGACACTGAAGCTTTCTTT. The encoded protein is CAWSVQGDTEAFF.

The V gene is TRBV27, the J gene TRBJ1-6, with 9 bases matching TRBD1. Per the germline V gene, CDR1 is MNHEY and CDR2 is SMNVEV (reference sequence). The CDR3 length is 13 residues. The V and J ends lost 10 bases and 9 bases, in that order; junction bases with no gene match: 7. Here the CDR3 reads CATLTGGCSPLHF. As DNA, the CDR3 is TGTGCCACCCTCACAGGGGGCTGTTCACCCCTCCACTTT.

The chain has TRBV5-4 and TRBJ1-1; TRBD1 matches 8 bases. Germline-derived CDR1 and CDR2 are SGHNT and YYREEE (reference sequence). The CDR3 is 13 amino acids. V lost 4 bases to trimming and J lost 3 bases; unmatched junction nucleotides: 2. The CDR3 protein is CASSMDRDTEAFF. Written as DNA, the CDR3 is TGTGCCAGCAGCATGGACAGGGACACTGAAGCTTTCTTT.